The following is a T cell receptor (beta chain) sequence with its context. Using immunoSEQ multiplex PCR, the repertoire was profiled, and TCRdb retains in-frame clones only, with some absent. The sample holds over 35,000 clones, 60% to 80% seen once. CDR1 is LNHDA and CDR2 is SQIVND in the germline V gene (reference sequence). The CDR3 extends over 16 amino acids. V lost 4 bases, J lost 3 bases, and 16 bases lay in between. The data are from a study of radiotherapy plus CTLA-4 blockade in lung cancer. In the study overall: Among all patients, about 19% showed objective responses, while roughly 34% had disease control.

Sequences were derived from peripheral blood, sampled from a patient treated with radiotherapy plus ipilimumab. The chain has TRBV19 and TRBJ2-1; D is possibly TRBD2 (6 bases). This clonotype was obtained from a human donor with non-small cell lung cancer whose response to radiotherapy plus ipilimumab could not be evaluated. CDR3 DNA sequence: TGTGCCAGTAGTACCTCGCGGGGCGTGAGCTACAATGAGCAGTTCTTC. Its protein product is CASSTSRGVSYNEQFF. Combining the CDR3 with reference TRBV19 and TRBJ2-1 gives the whole variable domain DGGITQSPKYLFRKEGQNVTLSCEQNLNHDAMYWYRQDPGQGLRLIYYSQIVNDFQKGDIAEGYSVSREKKESFPLTVTSAQKNPTAFYLCASSTSRGVSYNEQFFGPGTRLTVL.